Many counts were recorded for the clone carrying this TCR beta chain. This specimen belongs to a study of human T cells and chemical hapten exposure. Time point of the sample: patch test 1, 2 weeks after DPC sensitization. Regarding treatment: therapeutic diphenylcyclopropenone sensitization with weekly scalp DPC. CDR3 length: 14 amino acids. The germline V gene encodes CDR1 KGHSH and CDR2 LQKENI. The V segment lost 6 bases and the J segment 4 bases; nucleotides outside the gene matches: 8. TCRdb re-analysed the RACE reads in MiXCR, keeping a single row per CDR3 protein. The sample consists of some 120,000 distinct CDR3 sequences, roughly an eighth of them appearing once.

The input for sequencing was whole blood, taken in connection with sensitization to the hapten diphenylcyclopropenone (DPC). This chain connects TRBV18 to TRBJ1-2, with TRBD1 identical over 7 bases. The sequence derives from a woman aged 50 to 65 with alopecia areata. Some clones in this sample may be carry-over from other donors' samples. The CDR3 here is CASSPGQLSYGYTF. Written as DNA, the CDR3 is TGTGCCAGCTCCCCGGGACAGCTTAGCTATGGCTACACCTTC.